This TCR beta chain was documented in a study of shared clonotypes between healthy human individuals. CDR1 is SEHNR and CDR2 is FQNEAQ in the germline V gene (reference sequence). There are 15 residues in the CDR3. The V end was cut by 5 bases, the J end by 5 bases, with 18 bases between. General observations from the study: Only blood was sampled, and tissue TCR repertoires likely differ from blood ones.

As to this clone: Its antigen remains unidentified.

Profiled with immunoSEQ multiplex PCR; TCRdb holds only in-frame clones, not every one. The sample has 2 million to 3 million clones, 93% seen once; the top ten hold about 0.39%. This receptor was identified in a man younger than 35 in good health. Some clones in this sample may be carry-over from other donors' samples. The rearrangement joins TRBV7-9 to TRBJ1-1; no clear D. The sample consisted of naive CD4+ T cells from PBMCs. Subset of the sample: CD45RA+ positively selected. This chain's CDR3 is CASSRGGREWTEAFF. CDR3 DNA: TGTGCCAGCAGCCGAGGAGGTAGGGAATGGACTGAAGCTTTCTTT. Using reference TRBV7-9 and TRBJ1-1 for the parts outside the CDR3, the full variable domain is DTGVSQNPRHKITKRGQNVTFRCDPISEHNRLYWYRQTLGQGPEFLTYFQNEAQLEKSRLLSDRFSAERPKGSFSTLEIQRTEQGDSAMYLCASSRGGREWTEAFFGQGTRLTVV.